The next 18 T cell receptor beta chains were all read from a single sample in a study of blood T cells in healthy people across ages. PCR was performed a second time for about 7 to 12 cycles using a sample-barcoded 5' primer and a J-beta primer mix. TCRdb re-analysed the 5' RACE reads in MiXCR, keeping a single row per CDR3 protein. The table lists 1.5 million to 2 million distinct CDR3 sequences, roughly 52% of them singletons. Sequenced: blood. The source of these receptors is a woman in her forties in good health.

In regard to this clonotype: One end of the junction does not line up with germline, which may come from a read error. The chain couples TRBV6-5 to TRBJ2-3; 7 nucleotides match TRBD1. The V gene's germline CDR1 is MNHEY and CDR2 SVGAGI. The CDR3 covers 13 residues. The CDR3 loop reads CPSLGTALDTQYF. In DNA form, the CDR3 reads TGTCCCAGCCTCGGGACAGCACTAGATACGCAGTATTTT.

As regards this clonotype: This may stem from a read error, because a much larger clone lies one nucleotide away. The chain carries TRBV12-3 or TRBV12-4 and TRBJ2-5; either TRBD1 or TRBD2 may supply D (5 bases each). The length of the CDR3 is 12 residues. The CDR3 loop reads CASSQGWEIQYF. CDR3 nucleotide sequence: TGTGCCAGCAGTCAGGGTTGGGAGATCCAGTACTTC.

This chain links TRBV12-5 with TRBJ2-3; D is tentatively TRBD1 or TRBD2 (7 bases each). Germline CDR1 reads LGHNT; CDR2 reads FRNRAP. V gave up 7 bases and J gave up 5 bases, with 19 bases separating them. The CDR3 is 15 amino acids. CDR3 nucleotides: TGTGCTAGTGCCCTGGGAGGGGGCGAATTAGATACGCAGTATTTT. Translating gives CASALGGGELDTQYF.

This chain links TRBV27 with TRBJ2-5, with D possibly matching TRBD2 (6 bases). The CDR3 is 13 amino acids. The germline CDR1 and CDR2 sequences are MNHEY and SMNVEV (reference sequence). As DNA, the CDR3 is TGTGCGACCATGGGGGGTGTTGGGGAGACCCAGTACTTC. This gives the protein CATMGGVGETQYF.

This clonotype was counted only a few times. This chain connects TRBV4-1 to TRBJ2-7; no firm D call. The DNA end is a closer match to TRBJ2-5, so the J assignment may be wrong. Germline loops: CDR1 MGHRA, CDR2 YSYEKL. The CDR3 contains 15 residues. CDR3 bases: TGCGCCAGCAGCCAAGAGGGGTCCAAGGGAGAGACCCAGTACTTC. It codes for CASSQEGSKGETQYF.

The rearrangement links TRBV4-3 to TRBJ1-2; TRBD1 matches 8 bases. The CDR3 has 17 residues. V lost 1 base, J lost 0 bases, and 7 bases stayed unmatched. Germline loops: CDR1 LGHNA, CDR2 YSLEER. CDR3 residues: CASSQAGTGGPNYGYTF. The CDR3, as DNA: TGCGCCAGCAGCCAAGCGGGGACAGGCGGACCTAACTATGGCTACACCTTC.

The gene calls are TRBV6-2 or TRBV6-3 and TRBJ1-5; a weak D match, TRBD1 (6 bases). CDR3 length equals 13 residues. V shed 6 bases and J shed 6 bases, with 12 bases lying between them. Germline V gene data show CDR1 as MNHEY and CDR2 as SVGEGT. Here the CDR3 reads CASSAGAIQPQHF. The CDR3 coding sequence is TGTGCCAGCAGCGCGGGGGCCATTCAGCCCCAGCATTTT.

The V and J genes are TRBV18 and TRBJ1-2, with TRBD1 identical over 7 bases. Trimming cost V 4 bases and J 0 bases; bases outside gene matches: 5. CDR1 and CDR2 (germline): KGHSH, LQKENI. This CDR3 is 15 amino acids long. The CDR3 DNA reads TGTGCCAGCTCACACCGACAGGGAGCTAACTATGGCTACACCTTC. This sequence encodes CASSHRQGANYGYTF.

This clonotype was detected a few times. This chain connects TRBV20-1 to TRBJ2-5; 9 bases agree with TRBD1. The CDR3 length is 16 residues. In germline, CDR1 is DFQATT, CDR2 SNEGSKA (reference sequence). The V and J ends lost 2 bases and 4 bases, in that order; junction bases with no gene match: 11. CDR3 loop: CSARSLQGAIGETQYF. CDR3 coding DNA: TGCAGTGCTAGATCCCTACAGGGGGCGATAGGAGAGACCCAGTACTTC.

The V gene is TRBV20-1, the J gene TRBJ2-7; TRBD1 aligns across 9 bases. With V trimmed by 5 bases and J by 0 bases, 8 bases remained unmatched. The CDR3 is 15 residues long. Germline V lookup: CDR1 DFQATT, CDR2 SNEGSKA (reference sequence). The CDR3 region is CSAAGGTGSSYEQYF. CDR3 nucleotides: TGCAGTGCTGCCGGGGGGACAGGGAGCTCCTACGAGCAGTACTTC.

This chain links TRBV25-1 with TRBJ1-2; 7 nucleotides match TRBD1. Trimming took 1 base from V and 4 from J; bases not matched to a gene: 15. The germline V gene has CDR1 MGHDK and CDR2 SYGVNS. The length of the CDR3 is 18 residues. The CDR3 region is CASSESGQLRSSTYGYTF. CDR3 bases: TGTGCCAGCAGTGAATCGGGACAGTTAAGAAGTTCTACCTATGGCTACACCTTC.

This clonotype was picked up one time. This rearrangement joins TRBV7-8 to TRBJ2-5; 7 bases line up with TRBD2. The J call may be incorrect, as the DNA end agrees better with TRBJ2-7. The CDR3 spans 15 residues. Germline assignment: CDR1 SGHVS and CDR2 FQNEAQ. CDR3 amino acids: CASSFPRGVLDEQYF. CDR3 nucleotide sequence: TGTGCCAGCAGCTTTCCCCGGGGGGTACTTGACGAGCAGTACTTC.

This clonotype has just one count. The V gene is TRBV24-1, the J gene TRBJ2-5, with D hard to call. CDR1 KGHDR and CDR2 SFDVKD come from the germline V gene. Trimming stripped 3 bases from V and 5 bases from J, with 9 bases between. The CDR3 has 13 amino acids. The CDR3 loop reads CATSDVLRETQYF. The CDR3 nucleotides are TGTGCCACCAGTGATGTCCTTCGGGAGACCCAGTACTTC.

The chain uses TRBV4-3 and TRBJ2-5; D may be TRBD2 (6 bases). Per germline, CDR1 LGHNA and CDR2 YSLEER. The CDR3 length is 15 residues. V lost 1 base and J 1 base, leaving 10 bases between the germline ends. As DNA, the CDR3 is TGCGCCAGCAGCCAAGCGGAGGGTGCCCAAGAGACCCAGTACTTC. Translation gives CASSQAEGAQETQYF.

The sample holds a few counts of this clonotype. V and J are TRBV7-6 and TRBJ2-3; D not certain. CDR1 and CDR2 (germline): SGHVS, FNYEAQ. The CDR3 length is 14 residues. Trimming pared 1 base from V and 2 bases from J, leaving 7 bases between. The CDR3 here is CASSLVSFTDTQYF. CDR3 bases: TGTGCCAGCAGCTTAGTCAGCTTCACAGATACGCAGTATTTT.

This CDR3 is CASSYLPGGTYEQYF. The CDR3 DNA is TGTGCCAGCAGCTACCTCCCTGGGGGTACGTACGAGCAGTACTTC. The chain carries TRBV7-2 and TRBJ2-4; the D gene could be TRBD1 or TRBD2 (5 bases each). The end of the DNA fits TRBJ2-7 better, so the J call may be wrong. The germline gives CDR1 SGHTA, CDR2 FQGNSA. The CDR3 contains 15 residues.

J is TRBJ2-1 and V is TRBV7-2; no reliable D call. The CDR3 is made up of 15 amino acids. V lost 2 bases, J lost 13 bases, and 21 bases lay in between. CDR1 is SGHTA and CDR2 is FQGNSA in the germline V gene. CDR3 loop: CASSLINVLQETQFF. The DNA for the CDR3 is TGTGCCAGCAGCTTAATAAACGTACTTCAAGAGACCCAGTTCTTC. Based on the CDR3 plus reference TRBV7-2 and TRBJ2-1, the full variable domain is GAGVSQSPSNKVTEKGKDVELRCDPISGHTALYWYRQSLGQGLEFLIYFQGNSAPDKSGLPSDRFSAERTGGSVSTLTIQRTQQEDSAVYLCASSLINVLQETQFFGPGTRLTVL.

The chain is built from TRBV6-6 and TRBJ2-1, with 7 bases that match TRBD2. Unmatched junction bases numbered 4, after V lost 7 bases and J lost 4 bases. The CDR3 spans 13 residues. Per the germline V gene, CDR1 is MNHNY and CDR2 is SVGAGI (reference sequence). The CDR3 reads CASTEAGYNEQFF. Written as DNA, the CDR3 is TGTGCCAGCACCGAAGCGGGGTACAATGAGCAGTTCTTC.